This T cell receptor beta chain was sequenced during a study of cytomegalovirus exposure and HLA in healthy donors. Notes on the study in general: Researchers reportedly found TCR beta sequences accurately predicted most subjects' HLA-A and HLA-B alleles. On later analysis, the bulk of CMV-associated TCR beta chains appeared to be HLA-restricted.

All donors participated as healthy donors of bone marrow. The PCR employed 60 Vbeta primers together with 13 Jbeta primers. Assay used: immunoSEQ multiplex PCR; TCRdb lists only in-frame clones, some missing. The sample lists approximately 120,000 clones, about four fifths occurring once. Details on this clone: Its antigen is currently unknown.

This receptor was obtained from a woman aged 40 to 49 in good health and CMV-seropositive. Sequencing was carried out using PBMCs.

This CDR3 reads CASSLLQGGTGELFF. The CDR3 region has the DNA TGTGCCAGCAGTTTACTACAGGGGGGGACCGGGGAGCTGTTTTTT. The chain joins TRBV27 to TRBJ2-2, with a weak D call TRBD1 (8 bases). Germline CDR1 and CDR2: MNHEY and SMNVEV (reference sequence). Trimming removed 2 bases at V and 5 bases at J, with 12 bases between. This CDR3 contains 15 residues.